This T cell receptor beta chain was captured in a study of blood T cells in healthy people across ages (dated by TCRdb to about 2015). About the investigation overall: Template switching captured roughly one uniquely barcoded TCR beta cDNA molecule per two T cells in model experiments. Using deep sequencing normalized with unique cDNA molecular identifiers, the study measured how TCR beta repertoire diversity changes with age. Donors were grouped into four age groups: young (average 16 years), middle-aged (less than 40), aged (approximately 67) and long-lived (roughly 80). To avoid experimental bias, donors of different ages were randomly spread across the sequencing lanes. Two additional independent replicas of 1 million unique cDNA reads from the same blood draw were analyzed for two donors (one aged 18 to 30 and one aged 80 or older). Findings and caveats that apply to the study as a whole: Since profiling was done on bulk unsorted PBMCs, naive and antigen-experienced compartments could not be conclusively compared. Estimates of total diversity based on one million sequenced T cells were considered lower bounds and underestimates. Observed TCR beta diversity correlated strongly with the percentage of naive T cells measured by flow cytometry. The CMV infection status of donors was not known, potentially confounding age-related changes in expanded clonotypes. As age increased, observed TCR beta diversity per million T cells dropped in a roughly linear way, and a significant reduction was already evident by age approximately 40. Compared with the aged group, the long-lived group had more naive CD4+ T cells, fewer expanded clones and increased TCR diversity, a pattern suggesting age selection.

To note about this clonotype: Its antigen specificity is not known. Per-nucleotide qualities are absent, and no much larger clonotype sits a single base away.

The approximately 41 donors, aged roughly 6 to 95 years, were systemically healthy Caucasian individuals from Russia. About 9.8 milliliters of peripheral blood were drawn from each donor into EDTA-treated Vacutainer tubes. Ficoll-Paque density-gradient centrifugation was used to isolate PBMCs, with at least 7 million per sample. Trizol reagent was used to extract total RNA from the PBMCs, yielding at least 6 micrograms per sample. Naive CD45RAhigh/CD27high T cell percentages were measured by flow cytometry on a PBMC aliquot from every donor. Library method: 5' RACE. The second PCR ran for about 7 to 11 cycles and used a J-beta primer mix along with a sample-barcoded 5' primer. A template-switch 5' adaptor carrying 12 random nucleotides introduced a unique molecular identifier onto each TCR beta cDNA molecule. Each sample yielded at least 2.5 million CDR3-containing paired-end reads. First-strand cDNA was synthesized from all RNA with the Mint cDNA synthesis kit, primed by a TRBC-specific oligonucleotide. Following uracil-DNA glycosylase treatment, a first 18-cycle PCR with universal primers M1SS and BC2_uni_R was performed on all cDNA. In the original analysis: For normalization, 1 million high-quality reads, each with a distinct molecular identifier, were randomly selected from each sample. Instead of being binned into consensus sequences, reads that shared molecular identifiers were thrown out. MiTCR, with a Q25 quality threshold and the strictest error-elimination algorithm, was used for CDR3 identification, clonotype clustering and error correction. A nonparametric unseen species model with Euler transformation was used to estimate a lower bound on total TCR beta diversity. Using fastp trimming at Q25 and MiXCR clonotype assembly, TCRdb reanalyzed the public sequencing data and kept in-frame beta chains. For every CDR3 protein sequence, its rows merge into one entry that carries the most common genes and DNA. For this entry, the V and J calls and clone size follow TCRdb and not the study's own pipeline. This sample gives 1.8 million or so distinct CDR3 sequences in total; about two fifths of them show up just once. The ten top clones hold under 25% of the sample.

CDR1 and CDR2, looked up from the germline V gene, are SGHRS and YFSETQ. Trimming at the junction amounts to 4 bases on V and 3 bases on J, and the germline ends lie 19 bases apart. There are 16 amino acids in the CDR3, from cysteine to phenylalanine inclusive. Only CDR3 DNA is held: 48 bases, read in frame from base 1. Sequencing was performed on blood. The clonotype was recovered from a human donor in good health. The rearrangement joined TRBV5-1 to TRBJ2-5; the D region possibly corresponds to TRBD2 (6 bases align). The CDR3: CASSGPPAGRKETQYF. The sequenced DNA is TGCGCCAGCAGCGGGCCCCCAGCGGGCCGAAAAGAGACCCAGTACTTC.